The rows below give T cell receptor beta chains drawn from one sample of a study of blood T cells in healthy people across ages. One entry per CDR3 protein, called by TCRdb with MiXCR from the 5' RACE reads. This table has around 1,100,000 distinct CDR3 sequences, roughly two fifths appearing once. The source material was blood. The receptors were sampled from a man aged 18 to 35 in good health. Each CDR3 is given with its conserved first and last residue. Fields, in order: J gene, V gene, clone size, D gene, CDR3 protein, CDR3 DNA. A D gene is named only where the DNA matches it firmly. Not all rows give a size; the values are once, few, many and, for expanded clones, a class.

J gene: TRBJ2-1; V gene: TRBV3-1; clone size: NA; D gene: NA; CDR3 protein: CASSQDFEYGETYNEQFF; CDR3 DNA: TGTGCCAGCAGCCAAGATTTCGAGTACGGGGAAACCTACAATGAGCAGTTCTTC
J gene: TRBJ1-6; V gene: TRBV4-1; clone size: few; D gene: NA; CDR3 protein: CASSQEGGARRDSPLHF; CDR3 DNA: TGCGCCAGCAGCCAAGAAGGGGGGGCGCGTCGGGATTCACCCCTCCACTTT
J gene: TRBJ1-4; V gene: TRBV20-1; clone size: NA; D gene: NA; CDR3 protein: CSDTKGLNEKLFF; CDR3 DNA: TGCAGTGACACCAAGGGACTTAATGAAAAACTGTTTTTT
J gene: TRBJ1-2; V gene: TRBV19; clone size: few; D gene: NA; CDR3 protein: CASSMTVPNYGYTF; CDR3 DNA: TGTGCCAGTAGTATGACAGTCCCTAACTATGGCTACACCTTC
J gene: TRBJ2-3; V gene: TRBV4-2; clone size: few; D gene: TRBD2; CDR3 protein: CASSQVAGGQGWTDTQYF; CDR3 DNA: TGTGCCAGCAGCCAAGTAGCGGGGGGCCAGGGGTGGACAGATACGCAGTATTTT
J gene: TRBJ1-6; V gene: TRBV6-6; clone size: NA; D gene: TRBD1; CDR3 protein: CASREGASRSPLHF; CDR3 DNA: TGTGCCAGCAGAGAGGGGGCCTCTCGGTCACCCCTCCACTTT
J gene: TRBJ2-2; V gene: TRBV6-6; clone size: NA; D gene: NA; CDR3 protein: CASTAYPGTGELFF; CDR3 DNA: TGTGCCAGCACAGCATACCCAGGGACCGGGGAGCTGTTTTTT
J gene: TRBJ1-1; V gene: TRBV12-3/TRBV12-4; clone size: few; D gene: TRBD1; CDR3 protein: CASSPTGALEAFF; CDR3 DNA: TGTGCCAGCAGTCCGACAGGGGCCCTCGAAGCTTTCTTT
J gene: TRBJ1-5; V gene: TRBV4-3; clone size: few; D gene: TRBD1; CDR3 protein: CASSQDARGLMQPQHF; CDR3 DNA: TGCGCCAGCAGCCAAGATGCCAGGGGGCTTATGCAGCCCCAGCATTTT
J gene: TRBJ2-7; V gene: TRBV12-3/TRBV12-4; clone size: NA; D gene: TRBD2; CDR3 protein: CASSFLAGVHYNEQYF; CDR3 DNA: TGTGCCAGCAGCTTCCTAGCGGGGGTCCACTACAATGAGCAGTACTTC
J gene: TRBJ2-5; V gene: TRBV20-1; clone size: few; D gene: NA; CDR3 protein: CSARVFERGSYPSQETQYF; CDR3 DNA: TGCAGTGCTAGAGTTTTTGAGAGGGGGAGCTACCCCTCCCAAGAGACCCAGTACTTC
J gene: TRBJ2-1; V gene: TRBV6-2/TRBV6-3; clone size: NA; D gene: TRBD2; CDR3 protein: CASAGGPNNEQFF; CDR3 DNA: TGTGCCAGCGCGGGGGGGCCGAACAATGAGCAGTTCTTC
J gene: TRBJ1-5; V gene: TRBV6-2/TRBV6-3; clone size: NA; D gene: TRBD1; CDR3 protein: CASTPRRGQGVGQPQHF; CDR3 DNA: TGTGCCAGCACTCCACGGCGGGGACAGGGCGTTGGGCAGCCCCAGCATTTT
J gene: TRBJ1-6; V gene: TRBV5-1; clone size: once; D gene: NA; CDR3 protein: CASSASGAPSPLHF; CDR3 DNA: TGCGCCAGCAGCGCCTCAGGGGCTCCTTCACCCCTCCACTTT
J gene: TRBJ2-1; V gene: TRBV11-1; clone size: NA; D gene: NA; CDR3 protein: CASSLGAVAYNEQFF; CDR3 DNA: TGTGCCAGCAGCTTAGGGGCCGTAGCCTACAATGAGCAGTTCTTC
J gene: TRBJ1-5; V gene: TRBV2; clone size: NA; D gene: NA; CDR3 protein: CASSGQSSNQPQHF; CDR3 DNA: TGTGCCAGCAGTGGACAGAGTAGCAATCAGCCCCAGCATTTT
J gene: TRBJ1-1; V gene: TRBV6-5; clone size: NA; D gene: NA; CDR3 protein: CASSPGIPSTEAFF; CDR3 DNA: TGTGCCAGCAGTCCAGGGATCCCGAGCACTGAAGCTTTCTTT
J gene: TRBJ1-1; V gene: TRBV21-1; clone size: few; D gene: NA; CDR3 protein: CASSKERTTFNTEAFF; CDR3 DNA: TGTGCCAGCAGCAAAGAGAGGACAACTTTTAACACTGAAGCTTTCTTT
J gene: TRBJ2-5; V gene: TRBV2; clone size: few; D gene: TRBD1; CDR3 protein: CASSDGTGQETQYF; CDR3 DNA: TGTGCCAGCAGTGATGGGACAGGACAAGAGACCCAGTACTTC
J gene: TRBJ1-2; V gene: TRBV7-2; clone size: NA; D gene: TRBD1; CDR3 protein: CARSQGAGTWDGYTF; CDR3 DNA: TGTGCCCGCAGCCAGGGGGCAGGAACTTGGGATGGCTACACCTTC
J gene: TRBJ1-4; V gene: TRBV3-1; clone size: NA; D gene: NA; CDR3 protein: CASSQEVLREKLFF; CDR3 DNA: TGTGCCAGCAGCCAAGAAGTGTTGAGGGAAAAACTGTTTTTT
J gene: TRBJ1-1; V gene: TRBV6-1; clone size: NA; D gene: NA; CDR3 protein: CASREVGGERLFGAEAFF; CDR3 DNA: TGTGCCAGCAGGGAAGTCGGGGGGGAGAGGCTATTCGGCGCTGAAGCTTTCTTT
J gene: TRBJ1-5; V gene: TRBV9; clone size: NA; D gene: NA; CDR3 protein: CASSSGSGPNQPQHF; CDR3 DNA: TGTGCCAGCAGCTCAGGGAGCGGGCCCAATCAGCCCCAGCATTTT
J gene: TRBJ1-4; V gene: TRBV10-3; clone size: few; D gene: TRBD1; CDR3 protein: CASSDRANEKLFF; CDR3 DNA: TGTGCCAGCTCGGACAGGGCCAATGAAAAACTGTTTTTT
J gene: TRBJ2-3; V gene: TRBV3-1; clone size: few; D gene: NA; CDR3 protein: CASSQESRGGTDTQYF; CDR3 DNA: TGTGCCAGCAGCCAAGAGAGCCGGGGCGGCACAGATACGCAGTATTTT
J gene: TRBJ2-5; V gene: TRBV20-1; clone size: few; D gene: TRBD2; CDR3 protein: CSASRTSGGQETQYF; CDR3 DNA: TGCAGTGCTTCTCGGACTAGCGGGGGGCAAGAGACCCAGTACTTC
J gene: TRBJ2-7; V gene: TRBV4-2; clone size: few; D gene: NA; CDR3 protein: CASSQDRQTYEQYF; CDR3 DNA: TGTGCCAGCAGCCAAGATCGCCAAACCTACGAGCAGTACTTC
J gene: TRBJ2-3; V gene: TRBV28; clone size: NA; D gene: TRBD2; CDR3 protein: CASSYRLAPTDTQYF; CDR3 DNA: TGTGCCAGCAGCTACCGACTAGCTCCCACAGATACGCAGTATTTT
J gene: TRBJ2-5; V gene: TRBV6-2/TRBV6-3; clone size: NA; D gene: NA; CDR3 protein: CASSYSDRDQETQYF; CDR3 DNA: TGTGCCAGCAGTTACTCGGACAGAGACCAAGAGACCCAGTACTTC
J gene: TRBJ1-1; V gene: TRBV7-8; clone size: NA; D gene: NA; CDR3 protein: CASSLGDDLNTEAFF; CDR3 DNA: TGTGCCAGCAGCTTAGGGGATGACCTGAACACTGAAGCTTTCTTT
J gene: TRBJ1-5; V gene: TRBV20-1; clone size: NA; D gene: NA; CDR3 protein: CSAKTGTGRDQPQHF; CDR3 DNA: TGCAGTGCTAAGACCGGGACGGGTCGAGATCAGCCCCAGCATTTT
J gene: TRBJ1-2; V gene: TRBV7-2; clone size: NA; D gene: NA; CDR3 protein: CASSVNGNYGYTF; CDR3 DNA: TGTGCCAGCAGCGTAAACGGCAACTATGGCTACACCTTC
J gene: TRBJ2-5; V gene: TRBV3-1; clone size: NA; D gene: NA; CDR3 protein: CASSLPLGGGVETQYF; CDR3 DNA: TGTGCCAGCAGCCTCCCTCTCGGAGGGGGTGTTGAGACCCAGTACTTC
J gene: TRBJ2-5; V gene: TRBV6-5; clone size: NA; D gene: NA; CDR3 protein: CASRTGGAGNEQYF; CDR3 DNA: TGTGCCAGCAGAACAGGGGGGGCTGGCAATGAGCAGTACTTC
J gene: TRBJ1-1; V gene: TRBV7-9; clone size: few; D gene: NA; CDR3 protein: CASSLAGWNTEAFF; CDR3 DNA: TGTGCCAGCAGCTTAGCTGGGTGGAACACTGAAGCTTTCTTT
J gene: TRBJ1-2; V gene: TRBV27; clone size: NA; D gene: TRBD1; CDR3 protein: CASSQGQGFGLGGYTF; CDR3 DNA: TGTGCCAGCAGTCAAGGACAGGGATTCGGCCTTGGAGGCTACACCTTC
J gene: TRBJ1-2; V gene: TRBV4-3; clone size: once; D gene: NA; CDR3 protein: CASSRARGMKLPNGYTF; CDR3 DNA: TGCGCCAGCAGCCGTGCGCGTGGAATGAAGCTGCCTAATGGCTACACCTTC
J gene: TRBJ2-7; V gene: TRBV5-1; clone size: NA; D gene: TRBD1; CDR3 protein: CASSLTGTGSNEQYF; CDR3 DNA: TGCGCCAGCAGCTTGACCGGGACAGGGAGCAATGAGCAGTACTTC
J gene: TRBJ2-5; V gene: TRBV6-5; clone size: few; D gene: TRBD2; CDR3 protein: CASSYGASGGFGKTQYF; CDR3 DNA: TGTGCCAGCAGTTACGGTGCTAGCGGGGGGTTCGGGAAGACCCAGTACTTC
J gene: TRBJ1-2; V gene: TRBV29-1; clone size: few; D gene: TRBD1; CDR3 protein: CSGGTAHYGYTF; CDR3 DNA: TGCAGCGGCGGGACAGCGCACTATGGCTACACCTTC
J gene: TRBJ2-7; V gene: TRBV19; clone size: NA; D gene: NA; CDR3 protein: CASSIGHVREQYF; CDR3 DNA: TGTGCCAGTAGTATCGGGCATGTCCGTGAGCAGTACTTC
J gene: TRBJ1-5; V gene: TRBV19; clone size: NA; D gene: TRBD1; CDR3 protein: CASTEDRVYQPQHF; CDR3 DNA: TGTGCCAGTACCGAGGACAGGGTATATCAGCCCCAGCATTTT
J gene: TRBJ2-3; V gene: TRBV14; clone size: NA; D gene: TRBD1; CDR3 protein: CASSQDSGQGLDTQYF; CDR3 DNA: TGTGCCAGCAGCCAAGACTCGGGACAGGGTTTGGATACGCAGTATTTT
J gene: TRBJ1-2; V gene: TRBV12-3/TRBV12-4; clone size: NA; D gene: NA; CDR3 protein: CASSTLDRHYGYTF; CDR3 DNA: TGTGCCAGCAGTACCCTGGACAGACACTATGGCTACACCTTC
J gene: TRBJ2-1; V gene: TRBV20-1; clone size: few; D gene: NA; CDR3 protein: CSARGAADYNEQFF; CDR3 DNA: TGCAGTGCTAGAGGCGCAGCCGATTACAATGAGCAGTTCTTC
J gene: TRBJ2-2; V gene: TRBV5-1; clone size: NA; D gene: TRBD1; CDR3 protein: CASSLGRTGLGTGELFF; CDR3 DNA: TGCGCCAGCAGCTTGGGACGGACAGGCCTCGGCACCGGGGAGCTGTTTTTT
J gene: TRBJ2-3; V gene: TRBV6-1; clone size: NA; D gene: NA; CDR3 protein: CASSRKEMVAVVDPSTDTQYF; CDR3 DNA: TGTGCCAGCAGTCGAAAGGAGATGGTAGCGGTCGTCGACCCTAGCACAGATACGCAGTATTTT
J gene: TRBJ2-1; V gene: TRBV7-2; clone size: NA; D gene: NA; CDR3 protein: CASSPWTLNEQFF; CDR3 DNA: TGTGCCAGCAGCCCCTGGACCCTCAATGAGCAGTTCTTC
J gene: TRBJ2-2; V gene: TRBV7-6; clone size: few; D gene: NA; CDR3 protein: CASSWFIGTGETTGELFF; CDR3 DNA: TGTGCCAGCAGCTGGTTTATCGGGACTGGGGAGACCACCGGGGAGCTGTTTTTT